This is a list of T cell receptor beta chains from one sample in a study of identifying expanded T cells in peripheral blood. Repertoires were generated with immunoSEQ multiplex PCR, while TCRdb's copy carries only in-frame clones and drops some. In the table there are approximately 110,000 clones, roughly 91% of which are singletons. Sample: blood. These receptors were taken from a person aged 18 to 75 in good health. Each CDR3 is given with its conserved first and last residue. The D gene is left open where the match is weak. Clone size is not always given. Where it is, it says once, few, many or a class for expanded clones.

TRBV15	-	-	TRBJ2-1	TGTGCCACCAGCAGAGATCCCAGGGGGGCGTATTACGATGAGCAGTTCTTC	CATSRDPRGAYYDEQFF
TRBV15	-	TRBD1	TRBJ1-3	TGTGCCACCAGCAGAGGGGACAGGTTTGGAAACACCATATATTTT	CATSRGDRFGNTIYF
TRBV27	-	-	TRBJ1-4	TGTGCCAGCAGTTTTAAACCCCCACAGTCGGATCCTAATGAAAAACTGTTTTTT	CASSFKPPQSDPNEKLFF
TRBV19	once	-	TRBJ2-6	TGTGCCAGTACTCTGTGGGGGGTAGGGGCCAACGTCCTGACTTTC	CASTLWGVGANVLTF
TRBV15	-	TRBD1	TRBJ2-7	TGTGCCACCAGTGACAGGGAAACAACCTACGAGCAGTACTTC	CATSDRETTYEQYF
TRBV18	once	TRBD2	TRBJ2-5	TGTGCCAGCTCACCGTGGCCGGCTAGCGGGGAACAAGAGACCCAGTACTTC	CASSPWPASGEQETQYF
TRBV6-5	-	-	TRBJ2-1	TGTGCCAGCAGTTCCCTTAGGACAGACCCCTACAATGAGCAGTTCTTC	CASSSLRTDPYNEQFF
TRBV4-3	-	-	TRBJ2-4	TGCGCCAGCAGCCGATACAGGGACGTTGTCAAAAACATTCAGTACTTC	CASSRYRDVVKNIQYF
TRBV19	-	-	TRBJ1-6	TGTGCCAGTAGTATAGACGAGCCGGGACTACCTAATTCACCCCTCCACTTT	CASSIDEPGLPNSPLHF
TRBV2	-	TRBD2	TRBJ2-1	TGTGCCAGCAGTGGACTAGCGGGGAACTCCTACAATGAGCAGTTCTTC	CASSGLAGNSYNEQFF
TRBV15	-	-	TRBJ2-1	TGTGCCACCAGCGGGAGGCCCCTTAGGCGAGACAATGAGCAGTTCTTC	CATSGRPLRRDNEQFF
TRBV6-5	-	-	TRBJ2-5	TGTGCCAGCAGTTATCGGGGGGCTGGAGAGACCCAGTACTTC	CASSYRGAGETQYF
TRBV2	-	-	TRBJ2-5	TGTGCCAGCAGTGTACGGGGGGCGACCCAGTACTTC	CASSVRGATQYF
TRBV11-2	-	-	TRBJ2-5	TGTGCCAGCAGCTTAGATTTTAGCCCGGAAGAGACCCAGTACTTC	CASSLDFSPEETQYF
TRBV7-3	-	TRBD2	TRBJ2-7	TGTGCCAGCAGTGAAAGCGGGGGAGGTTCCTACGAGCAGTACTTC	CASSESGGGSYEQYF
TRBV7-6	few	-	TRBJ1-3	TGTGCCAGCAGCTTACGCGCCCAGGACTCTGGAAACACCATATATTTT	CASSLRAQDSGNTIYF
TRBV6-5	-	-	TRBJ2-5	TGTGCCAGCACCGGACAGCAAGAGACCCAGTACTTC	CASTGQQETQYF
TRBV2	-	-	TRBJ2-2	TGTGCCAGCAGTGCAAGACAGGGAGGGACCGGGGAGCTGTTTTTT	CASSARQGGTGELFF
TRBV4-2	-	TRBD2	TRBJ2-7	TGTGCCAGCAGCCAAGGCACTAGCGGGGGCCGGGCGTACTTC	CASSQGTSGGRAYF
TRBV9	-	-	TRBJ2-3	TGTGCCAGCAGTGATACAGCCGGGGGGCCAGATACGCAGTATTTT	CASSDTAGGPDTQYF
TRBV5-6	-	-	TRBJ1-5	TGTGCCAGCAGCTTGCGACAGAATCAGCCCCAGCATTTT	CASSLRQNQPQHF
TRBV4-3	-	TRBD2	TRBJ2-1	TGCGCCAGCAGCCACACCGCGGGGGGCTGGTCCTACAATGAGCAGTTCTTC	CASSHTAGGWSYNEQFF
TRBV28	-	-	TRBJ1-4	TGTGCCAGCAGTCGACAGCCCGGCGATCCGTTTTTT	CASSRQPGDPFF
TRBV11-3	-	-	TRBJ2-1	TGTGCCAGCAGCTTTCAGGACACCAATGAGCAGTTCTTC	CASSFQDTNEQFF
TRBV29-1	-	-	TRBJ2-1	TGCAGCGTTGACGGGGGCTCCTACAATGAGCAGTTCTTC	CSVDGGSYNEQFF
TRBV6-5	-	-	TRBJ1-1	TGTGCCAGCAGTTACTTGCAGGGGCTGAACACTGAAGCTTTCTTT	CASSYLQGLNTEAFF
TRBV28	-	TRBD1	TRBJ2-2	TGTGCCAGCAGTTTTGGGACAGGGGCCCCCGGGAACACCGGGGAGCTGTTTTTT	CASSFGTGAPGNTGELFF
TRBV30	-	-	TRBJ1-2	TGTGCCTGGGCCCGGGACGCAAGCTATGGCTACACCTTC	CAWARDASYGYTF
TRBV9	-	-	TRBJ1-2	TGTGCCAGCAGCGTAGCTTCTGGAAGTCCTGTCCGCGGCTACACCTTC	CASSVASGSPVRGYTF
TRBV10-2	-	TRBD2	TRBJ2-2	TGCGCCAGCTCCCAGACTAGCGGGGGTGTCACCGGGGAGCTGTTTTTT	CASSQTSGGVTGELFF
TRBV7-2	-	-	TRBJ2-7	TGTGCCAGCAGCTTAAGTGGGGATATGTTGGGCATCGAGGGGCAGTACTTC	CASSLSGDMLGIEGQYF
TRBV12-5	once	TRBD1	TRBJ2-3	TGTGCTAGCATGAGGGACAGGGTTATAGATACGCAGTATTTT	CASMRDRVIDTQYF
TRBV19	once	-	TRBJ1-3	TGTGCCAGTAGTATAGGTTACATCGGCTCTGGAAACACCATATATTTT	CASSIGYIGSGNTIYF
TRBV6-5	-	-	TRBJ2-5	TGTGCCAGCAGTTTGCCCTACCAAGAGACCCAGTACTTC	CASSLPYQETQYF
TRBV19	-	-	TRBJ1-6	TGTGCCAGTAGTATAGATCGTTTGGATCGGTATAATTCACCCCTCCACTTT	CASSIDRLDRYNSPLHF
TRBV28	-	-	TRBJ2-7	TGTGCCAGCAGCTCAGAGCACCGGACGAGCTTC	CASSSEHRTSF
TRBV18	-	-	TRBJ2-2	TGTGCCAGCTCACCACTTTACAGGCGGAACACCGGGGAGCTGTTTTTT	CASSPLYRRNTGELFF
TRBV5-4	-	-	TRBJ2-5	TGTGCCAGCAGCTTGGGGGTGGGGGAGACCCAGTACTTC	CASSLGVGETQYF
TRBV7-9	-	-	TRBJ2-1	TGTGCCAGCAGCCTGCCAGCTCCTTCCTACAATGAGCAGTTCTTC	CASSLPAPSYNEQFF
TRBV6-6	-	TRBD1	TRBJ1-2	TGTGCCAGCAGCCCGCAGGGGGCCGGCCTAAGCGGCTACACCTTC	CASSPQGAGLSGYTF
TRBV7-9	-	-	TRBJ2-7	TGTGCCAGCAGCTTAGCGGCAGGGGACTACGAGCAGTACTTC	CASSLAAGDYEQYF
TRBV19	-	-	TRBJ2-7	TGTGCCAGTAGAAAGTTCGAAAGTGACTCAGGTTCCTCCTACGAGCAGTACTTC	CASRKFESDSGSSYEQYF
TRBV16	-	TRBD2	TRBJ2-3	TGTGCCAGCAGCCAATTGCGGGGGAGCACAGATACGCAGTATTTT	CASSQLRGSTDTQYF